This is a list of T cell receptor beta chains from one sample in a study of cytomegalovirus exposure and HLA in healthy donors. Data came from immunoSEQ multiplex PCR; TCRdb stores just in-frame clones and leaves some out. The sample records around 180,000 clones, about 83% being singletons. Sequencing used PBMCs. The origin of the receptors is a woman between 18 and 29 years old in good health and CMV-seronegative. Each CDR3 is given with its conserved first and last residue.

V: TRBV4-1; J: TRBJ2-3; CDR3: CASSQVDYSTDTQYF
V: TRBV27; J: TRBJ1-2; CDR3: CASKPGQGTLHYGYTF
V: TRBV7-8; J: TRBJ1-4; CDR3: CASSLDRGVGKLFF
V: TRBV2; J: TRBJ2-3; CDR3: CASSGQGAILDTDTQYF
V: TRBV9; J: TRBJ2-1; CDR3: CASSVGGGDNEQFF
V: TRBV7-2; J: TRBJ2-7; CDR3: CASSPPLHYEQYF
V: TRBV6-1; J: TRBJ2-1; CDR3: CASSLRGDNEQFF
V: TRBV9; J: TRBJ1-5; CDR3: CASSPDRVGQPQHF
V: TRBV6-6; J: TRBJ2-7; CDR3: CASSAANRVTYEQYF
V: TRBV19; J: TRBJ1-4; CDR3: CASSIRTGRGLGEKLFF
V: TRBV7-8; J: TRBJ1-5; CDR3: CASSLAYFGGSNQPQHF
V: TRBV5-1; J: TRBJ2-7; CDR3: CASGEKRATYEQYF
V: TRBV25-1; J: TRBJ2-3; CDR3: CASQGGSSTDTQYF
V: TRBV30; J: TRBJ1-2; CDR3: CAWSVLGQGLGYTF
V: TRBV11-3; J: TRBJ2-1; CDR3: CASSPGTSGRSDEQFF
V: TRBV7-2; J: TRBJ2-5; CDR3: CASSLGAQETQYF
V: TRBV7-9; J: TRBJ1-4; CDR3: CASSLVRGLTNEKLFF
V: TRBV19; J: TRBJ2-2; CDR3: CASSMVVVERSNTGELFF